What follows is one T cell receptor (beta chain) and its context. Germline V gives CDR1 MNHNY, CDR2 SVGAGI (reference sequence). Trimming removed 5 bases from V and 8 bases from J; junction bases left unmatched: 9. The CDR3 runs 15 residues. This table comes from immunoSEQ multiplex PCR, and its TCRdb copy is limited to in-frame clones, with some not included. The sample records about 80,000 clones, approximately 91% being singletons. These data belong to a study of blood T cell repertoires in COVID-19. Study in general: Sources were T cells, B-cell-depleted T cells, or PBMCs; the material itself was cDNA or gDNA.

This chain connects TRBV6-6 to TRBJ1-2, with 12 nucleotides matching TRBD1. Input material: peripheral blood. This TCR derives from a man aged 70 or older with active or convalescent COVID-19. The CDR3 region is CASSAPGQGAQGYTF. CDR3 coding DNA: TGTGCCAGCAGTGCTCCGGGACAGGGGGCGCAAGGCTACACCTTC.